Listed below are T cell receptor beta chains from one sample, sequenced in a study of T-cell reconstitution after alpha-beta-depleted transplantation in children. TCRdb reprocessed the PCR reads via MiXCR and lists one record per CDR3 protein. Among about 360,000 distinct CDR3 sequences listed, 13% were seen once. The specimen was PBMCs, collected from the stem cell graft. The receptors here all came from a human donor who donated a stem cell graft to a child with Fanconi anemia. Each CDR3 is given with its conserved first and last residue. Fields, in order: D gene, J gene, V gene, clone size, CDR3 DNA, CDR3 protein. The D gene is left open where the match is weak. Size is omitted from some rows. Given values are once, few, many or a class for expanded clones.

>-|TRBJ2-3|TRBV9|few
TGTGCCAGCAGCGTAGGATTAGACACAGATACGCAGTATTTT
CASSVGLDTDTQYF
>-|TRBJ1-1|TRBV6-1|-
TGTGCCAGCCGAAGGACGGAGAACACTGAAGCTTTCTTT
CASRRTENTEAFF
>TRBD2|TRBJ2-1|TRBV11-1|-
TGTGCCAGCAGCGTTGGGACTAGCGGGGGGGTACTCTACAATGAGCAGTTCTTC
CASSVGTSGGVLYNEQFF
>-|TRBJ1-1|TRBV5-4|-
TGTGCCAGCAGCATCCAGGGTAGAGCTGAAGCTTTCTTT
CASSIQGRAEAFF
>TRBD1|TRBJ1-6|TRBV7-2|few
TGTGCCAGCAGCTTAGGAGGACAGGCTAATTCACCCCTCCACTTT
CASSLGGQANSPLHF
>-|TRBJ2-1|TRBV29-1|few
TGCAGCGTCTTGTTGGGGGGCCCTTACAATGAGCAGTTCTTC
CSVLLGGPYNEQFF
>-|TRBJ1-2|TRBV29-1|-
TGCAGCGTTGAAATCGCAGGGGAACCTTACTATGGCTACACCTTC
CSVEIAGEPYYGYTF
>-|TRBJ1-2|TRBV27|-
TGTGCCAGCAGTTTACTTGGCGGGGGCAGCTATGGCTACACCTTC
CASSLLGGGSYGYTF
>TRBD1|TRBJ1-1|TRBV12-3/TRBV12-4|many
TGTGCCAGCAGTGGGACAGGGACCTATGAAGCTTTCTTT
CASSGTGTYEAFF
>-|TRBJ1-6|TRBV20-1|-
TGCAGTGCCTCGTTAAATTCACCCCTCCACTTT
CSASLNSPLHF
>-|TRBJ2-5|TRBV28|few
TGTGCCAGCAGTTTCCTAGGGCAGATCCAAGAGACCCAGTACTTC
CASSFLGQIQETQYF
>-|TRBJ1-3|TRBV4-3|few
TGCGCCAGCAGCCATATCGGGACTCAAGGGGGAAACACCATATATTTT
CASSHIGTQGGNTIYF
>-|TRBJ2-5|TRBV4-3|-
TGCGCCAGCAGCCAAAACAACGGTGGGGGAACCTCCAGGGAGACCCAGTACTTC
CASSQNNGGGTSRETQYF
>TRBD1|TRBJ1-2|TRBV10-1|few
TGCGCCAGCAGTGAGACAGGGGGCTTTTCTCCGTATGGCTACACCTTC
CASSETGGFSPYGYTF
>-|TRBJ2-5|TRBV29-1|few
TGCAGCGCCTTGAGAGTACGTCGCACAGAACAACAAGAGACCCAGTACTTC
CSALRVRRTEQQETQYF
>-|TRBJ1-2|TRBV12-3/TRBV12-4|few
TGTGCCAGCAAGGGAGTCGACTATGGCTACACCTTC
CASKGVDYGYTF
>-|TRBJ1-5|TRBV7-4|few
TGTGCCAGCAGCAAAATAACAGGACGGAATCAGCCCCAGCATTTT
CASSKITGRNQPQHF
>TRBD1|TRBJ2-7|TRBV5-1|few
TGCGCCAGCAGCTTGGGACAGGGGGACTACGAGCAGTACTTC
CASSLGQGDYEQYF
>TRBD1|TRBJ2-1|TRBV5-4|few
TGTGCCAGCAGCTTTTCCGGGACAGGGGAGAATGAGCAGTTCTTC
CASSFSGTGENEQFF
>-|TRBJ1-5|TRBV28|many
TGTGCCAGCAGTCCGCGAGGGTACAATCAGCCCCAGCATTTT
CASSPRGYNQPQHF
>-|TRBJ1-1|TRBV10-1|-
TGCGCCAGCAGTGTAACGAGGGGCACTGAAGCTTTCTTT
CASSVTRGTEAFF
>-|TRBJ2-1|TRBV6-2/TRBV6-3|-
TGTGCCAGCAGTCGGCCTATCAATGAGCAGTTCTTC
CASSRPINEQFF
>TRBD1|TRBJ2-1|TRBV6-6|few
TGTGCCAGCAGGATGACAGGGGAGAATGAGCAGTTCTTC
CASRMTGENEQFF
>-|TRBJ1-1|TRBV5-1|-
TGCGCCAGCATCTTGATGTCAGAGAACACTGAAGCTTTCTTT
CASILMSENTEAFF
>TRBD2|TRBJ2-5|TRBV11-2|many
TGTGCCAGCAGCTTAGAGTCGGGGGGTCGCGGAGAGACCCAGTACTTC
CASSLESGGRGETQYF
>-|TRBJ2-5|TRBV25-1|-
TGTGCCAGCACCGTCGCGGGAAGGGAGACCCAGTACTTC
CASTVAGRETQYF
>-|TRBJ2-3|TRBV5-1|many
TGCGCCAGCAGCTTGGCTGCGGTGGCAAGAGGAGATACGCAGTATTTT
CASSLAAVARGDTQYF
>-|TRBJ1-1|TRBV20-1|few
TGCAGTGGGCAGGGGTTCACTAGGACTGAAGCTTTCTTT
CSGQGFTRTEAFF
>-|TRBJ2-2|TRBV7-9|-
TGTGCCAGCAGCCCCCTATCAGGAGTGTCGTCCGGGGAGCTGTTTTTT
CASSPLSGVSSGELFF
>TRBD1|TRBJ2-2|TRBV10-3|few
TGTGCCATCTCGGACAGGGCGGGCACCGGGGAGCTGTTTTTT
CAISDRAGTGELFF
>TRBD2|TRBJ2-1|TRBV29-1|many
TGCAGCGTTGAACAGCGGGGGATTTTTAATGATGAGCAGTTCTTC
CSVEQRGIFNDEQFF
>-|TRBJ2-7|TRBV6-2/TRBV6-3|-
TGTGCCAGCAGTCGGGGGCTCCACGAGCAGTACTTC
CASSRGLHEQYF
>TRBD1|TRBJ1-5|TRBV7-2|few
TGTGCCAGCAGCTCACAGGGGCATAGCAATCAGCCCCAGCATTTT
CASSSQGHSNQPQHF
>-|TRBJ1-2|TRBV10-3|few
TGTGCCATCAACCAGGGATCTAACTATGGCTACACCTTC
CAINQGSNYGYTF
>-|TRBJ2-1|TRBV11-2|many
TGTGCCAGCAGCTTAGAATGGACAGTCAATGAGCAGTTCTTC
CASSLEWTVNEQFF
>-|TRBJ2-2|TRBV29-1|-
TGCGGCGTTAAGTCGACCGGGGAGCTGTTTTTT
CGVKSTGELFF
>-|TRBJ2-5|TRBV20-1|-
TGCAGTGCTGGGGTGGGACTAGAGACCCAGTACTTC
CSAGVGLETQYF
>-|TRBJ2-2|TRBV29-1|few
TGCAGCGTTGGGCCAGACAACACCGGGGAGCTGTTTTTT
CSVGPDNTGELFF
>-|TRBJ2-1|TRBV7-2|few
TGTGCCAGCAGCTTTGGGGGACGCCCCAATGAGCAGTTCTTC
CASSFGGRPNEQFF
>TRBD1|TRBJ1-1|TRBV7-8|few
TGTGCCAGCAGTACGGGACAGGGGACCGGGGGAGCTTTCTTT
CASSTGQGTGGAFF
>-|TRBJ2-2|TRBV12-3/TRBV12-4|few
TGTGCCAGCAGTTTACGTACGGGGGACACCGGGGAGCTGTTTTTT
CASSLRTGDTGELFF
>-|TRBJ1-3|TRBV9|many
TGTGCCAGCAGCGTGGGCGGTCAGGGCAACTCAAAAGGAAACACCATATATTTT
CASSVGGQGNSKGNTIYF
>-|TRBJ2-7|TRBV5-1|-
TGCGCCAGCAGCTTTTCGGGAAACCCCGCGGGCTACGAGCAGTACTTC
CASSFSGNPAGYEQYF
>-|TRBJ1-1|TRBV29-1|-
TGCAGCGTCGCGGAGCAAGGGAACACTGAAGCTTTCTTT
CSVAEQGNTEAFF
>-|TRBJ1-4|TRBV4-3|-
TGCGCCAGCAGCCAAGCGGGGGTCAGGACGGCTAATGAAAAACTGTTTTTT
CASSQAGVRTANEKLFF